A selection of T cell receptor beta chains follows, all from one sample in a study of cytomegalovirus exposure and HLA in healthy donors. Assay: immunoSEQ multiplex PCR; the TCRdb copy retains only in-frame clones and omits some. In the table there are 120,000 or so clones, 75% to 90% of which are singletons. The material sequenced was PBMCs. The receptors here all came from a man aged 35 to 55 in good health and CMV-seronegative. Both conserved end residues are part of each CDR3. The order of the fields is CDR3 protein, J gene, V gene.

CDR3aa: CASSSVQETQYF
j_gene: TRBJ2-5
v_gene: TRBV7-6

CDR3aa: CASSLDRGRGYTF
j_gene: TRBJ1-2
v_gene: TRBV11-2

CDR3aa: CASSPQGLSNSPLHF
j_gene: TRBJ1-6
v_gene: TRBV11-2

CDR3aa: CASRGLAGTYEQYF
j_gene: TRBJ2-7
v_gene: TRBV2

CDR3aa: CASSSQFRGNNEQFF
j_gene: TRBJ2-1
v_gene: TRBV5-1

CDR3aa: CASSVAGDYGYTF
j_gene: TRBJ1-2
v_gene: TRBV9

CDR3aa: CASSKGGTSGRTDTQYF
j_gene: TRBJ2-3
v_gene: TRBV21-1

CDR3aa: CASSQEPRTSTNEQFF
j_gene: TRBJ2-1
v_gene: TRBV4-3

CDR3aa: CASQRTSGRTDTQYF
j_gene: TRBJ2-3
v_gene: TRBV19

CDR3aa: CASSVSGGWYEQYF
j_gene: TRBJ2-7
v_gene: TRBV9